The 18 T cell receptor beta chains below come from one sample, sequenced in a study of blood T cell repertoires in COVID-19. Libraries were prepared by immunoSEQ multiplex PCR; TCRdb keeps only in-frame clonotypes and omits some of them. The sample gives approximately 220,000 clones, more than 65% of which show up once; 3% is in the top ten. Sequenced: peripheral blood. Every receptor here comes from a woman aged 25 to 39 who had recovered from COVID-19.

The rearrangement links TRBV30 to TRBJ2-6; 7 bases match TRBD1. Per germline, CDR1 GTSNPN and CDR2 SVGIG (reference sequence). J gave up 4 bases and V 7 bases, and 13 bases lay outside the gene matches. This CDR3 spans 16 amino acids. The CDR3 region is CASPLQGKDGANVLTF. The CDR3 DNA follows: TGTGCCTCCCCCCTACAGGGGAAGGACGGGGCCAACGTCCTGACTTTC.

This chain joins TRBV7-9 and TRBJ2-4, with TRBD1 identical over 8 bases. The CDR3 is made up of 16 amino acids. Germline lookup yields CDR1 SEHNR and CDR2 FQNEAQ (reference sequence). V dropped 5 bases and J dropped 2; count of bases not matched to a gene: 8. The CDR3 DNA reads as TGTGCCAGCAGCCCGACAGGGGATAGGACCAAAAACATTCAGTACTTC. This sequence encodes CASSPTGDRTKNIQYF.

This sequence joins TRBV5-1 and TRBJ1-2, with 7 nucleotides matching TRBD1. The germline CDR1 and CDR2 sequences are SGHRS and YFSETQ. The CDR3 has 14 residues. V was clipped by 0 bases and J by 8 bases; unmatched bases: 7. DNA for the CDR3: TGCGCCAGCAGCTTGGTCGAGGGGGCGGCCGGCTACACCTTC. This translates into CASSLVEGAAGYTF.

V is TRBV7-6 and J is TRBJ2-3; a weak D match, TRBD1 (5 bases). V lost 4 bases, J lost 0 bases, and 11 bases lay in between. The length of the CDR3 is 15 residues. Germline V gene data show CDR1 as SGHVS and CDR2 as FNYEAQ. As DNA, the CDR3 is TGTGCCAGCAGCTCCGGGCGGACAAGCACAGATACGCAGTATTTT. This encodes CASSSGRTSTDTQYF.

DNA of the CDR3: TGTGCCGCGCGCGAGACCCAGTACTTC. As protein: CAARETQYF. The V gene is TRBV6-4, the J gene TRBJ2-5, with D hard to call. The CDR3 consists of 9 residues. Germline CDR1 is MRHNA and CDR2 is SNTAGT. Deletions cut 11 bases from V and 5 bases from J, with 6 bases between.

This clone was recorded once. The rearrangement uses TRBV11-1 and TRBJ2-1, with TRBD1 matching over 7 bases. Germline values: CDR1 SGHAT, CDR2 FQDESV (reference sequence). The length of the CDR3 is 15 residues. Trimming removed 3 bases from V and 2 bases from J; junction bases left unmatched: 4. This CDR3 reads CASSFGQVTYNEQFF. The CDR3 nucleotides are TGTGCCAGCAGCTTCGGACAGGTCACCTACAATGAGCAGTTCTTC.

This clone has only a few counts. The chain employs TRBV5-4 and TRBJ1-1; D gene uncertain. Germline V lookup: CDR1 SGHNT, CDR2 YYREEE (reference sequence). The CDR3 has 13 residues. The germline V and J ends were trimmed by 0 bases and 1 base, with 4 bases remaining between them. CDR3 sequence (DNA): TGTGCCAGCAGCTTGGCCGGGAACACTGAAGCTTTCTTT. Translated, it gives CASSLAGNTEAFF.

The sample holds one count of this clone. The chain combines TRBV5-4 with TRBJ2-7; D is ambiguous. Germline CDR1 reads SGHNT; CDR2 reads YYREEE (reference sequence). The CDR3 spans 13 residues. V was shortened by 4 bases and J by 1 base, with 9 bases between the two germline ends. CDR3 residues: CASSEIASYEQYF. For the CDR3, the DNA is TGTGCCAGCAGCGAGATTGCATCCTACGAGCAGTACTTC.

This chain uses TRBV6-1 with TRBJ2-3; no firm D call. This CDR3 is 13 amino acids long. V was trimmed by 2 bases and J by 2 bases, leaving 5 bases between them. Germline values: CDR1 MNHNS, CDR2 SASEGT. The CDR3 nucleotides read TGTGCCAGCAGTGAAACTTTCACAGATACGCAGTATTTT. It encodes CASSETFTDTQYF.

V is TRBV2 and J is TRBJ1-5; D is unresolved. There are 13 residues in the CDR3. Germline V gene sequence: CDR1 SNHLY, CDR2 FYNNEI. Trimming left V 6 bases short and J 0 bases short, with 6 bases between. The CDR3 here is CASRTYSNQPQHF. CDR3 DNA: TGTGCCAGCAGAACTTATAGCAATCAGCCCCAGCATTTT.

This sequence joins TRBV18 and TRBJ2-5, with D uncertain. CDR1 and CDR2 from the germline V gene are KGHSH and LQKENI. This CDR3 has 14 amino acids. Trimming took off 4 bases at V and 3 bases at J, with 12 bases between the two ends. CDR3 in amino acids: CASSHPRGEETQYF. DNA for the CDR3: TGTGCCAGCTCACACCCGCGAGGCGAAGAGACCCAGTACTTC.

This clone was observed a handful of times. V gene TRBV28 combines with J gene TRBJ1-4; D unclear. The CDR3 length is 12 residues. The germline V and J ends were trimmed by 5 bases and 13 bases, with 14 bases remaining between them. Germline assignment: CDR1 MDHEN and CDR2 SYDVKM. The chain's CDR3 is CASSEIGSGLFF. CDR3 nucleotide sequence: TGTGCCAGCAGTGAAATAGGTTCGGGACTGTTTTTT.

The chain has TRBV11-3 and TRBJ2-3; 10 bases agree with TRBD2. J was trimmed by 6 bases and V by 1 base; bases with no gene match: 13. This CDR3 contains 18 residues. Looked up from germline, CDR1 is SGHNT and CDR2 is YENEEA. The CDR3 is CASSLGTASGSSGDTQYF. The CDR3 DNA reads TGTGCCAGCAGCTTAGGAACGGCTAGCGGGAGCTCAGGGGATACGCAGTATTTT. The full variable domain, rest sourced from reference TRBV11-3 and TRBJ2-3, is EAGVVQSPRYKIIEKKQPVAFWCNPISGHNTLYWYLQNLGQGPELLIRYENEEAVDDSQLPKDRFSAERLKGVDSTLKIQPAELGDSAVYLCASSLGTASGSSGDTQYFGPGTRLTVL.

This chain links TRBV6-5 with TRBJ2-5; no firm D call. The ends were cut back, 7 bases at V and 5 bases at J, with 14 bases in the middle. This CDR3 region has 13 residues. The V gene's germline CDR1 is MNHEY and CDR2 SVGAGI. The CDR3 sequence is CASTLVDRETQYF. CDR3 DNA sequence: TGTGCCAGCACCCTAGTCGATAGGGAGACCCAGTACTTC.

In DNA, the CDR3 is TGCAGTGCTAGTGGGGACAGGGGAAGGCCTAATGAAAAACTGTTTTTT. Translating it yields CSASGDRGRPNEKLFF. The gene calls are TRBV20-1 and TRBJ1-4; 10 nucleotides align to TRBD1. The V gene end was trimmed by 3 bases and the J gene end by 3 bases; junction bases not matched to a gene: 7. CDR3 length: 16 residues. The V gene's germline CDR1 is DFQATT and CDR2 SNEGSKA (reference sequence).

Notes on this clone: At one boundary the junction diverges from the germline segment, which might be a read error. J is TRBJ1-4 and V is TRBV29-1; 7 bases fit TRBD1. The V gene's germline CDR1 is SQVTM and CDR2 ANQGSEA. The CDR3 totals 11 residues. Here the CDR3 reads CSVPGDRYEVF. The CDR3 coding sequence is TGCAGCGTTCCCGGGGACAGATACGAGGTTTTT.

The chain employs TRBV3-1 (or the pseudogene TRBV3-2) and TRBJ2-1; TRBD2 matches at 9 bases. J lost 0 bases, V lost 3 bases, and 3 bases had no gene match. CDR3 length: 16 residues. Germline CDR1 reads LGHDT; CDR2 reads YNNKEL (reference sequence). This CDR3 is CASSHLAGPSYNEQFF. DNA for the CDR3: TGTGCCAGCAGCCATCTAGCGGGACCCTCCTACAATGAGCAGTTCTTC.

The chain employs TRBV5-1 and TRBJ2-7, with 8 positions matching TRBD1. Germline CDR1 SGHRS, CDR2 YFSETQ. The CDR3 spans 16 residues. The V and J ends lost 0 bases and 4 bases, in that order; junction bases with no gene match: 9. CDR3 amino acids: CASSLAGGVGLYEQYF. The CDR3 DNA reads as TGCGCCAGCAGCTTGGCAGGGGGCGTGGGGTTATACGAGCAGTACTTC.